The 7 T cell receptor beta chains listed next were all sequenced from one sample in a study of T cell repertoires in aging, cancer and after chemotherapy (dated by TCRdb to about 2019). Genomic DNA extracted from peripheral blood, rather than sorted cells or RNA, was used as the source for amplification of TCR beta rearrangements. The sample was run on an Illumina MiSeq. Using a mixed TRB-A/B primer pool, multiplex touch-down PCR amplified rearranged TRB sequences covering the V, D and J segments. TCRdb reprocessing: public reads trimmed at Q25 with fastp, clones called with MiXCR, in-frame beta chains kept. One record per CDR3 amino acid sequence lists the most common genes and DNA. The sample table lists 6,000 to 8,000 distinct CDR3 sequences, about 19% of them with a count of one. The leading ten clones occupy about 2.4% of the sample. What was sequenced was blood. Receptor source: a human donor with a blood cancer.

CDR3 loop: CASSPDRAQGYTF. The CDR3 region has the DNA TGTGCCAGCAGTCCCGACAGGGCCCAGGGCTACACCTTC. V usage is TRBV7-9 and J usage is TRBJ1-2; 7 bases agree with TRBD1. The trim removed 6 bases at V and 8 bases at J, leaving 9 bases unmatched. The CDR3 extends over 13 amino acids. The germline V gene encodes CDR1 SEHNR and CDR2 FQNEAQ (reference sequence). The variable domain in full, with the rest retrieved from reference TRBV7-9 and TRBJ1-2, is DTGVSQNPRHKITKRGQNVTFRCDPISEHNRLYWYRQTLGQGPEFLTYFQNEAQLEKSRLLSDRFSAERPKGSFSTLEIQRTEQGDSAMYLCASSPDRAQGYTFGSGTRLTVV.

Remarks on this clonotype: A much more abundant neighbour one base away suggests this may be a read error. The CDR3 nucleotides are TGTGCCAGCAGCCCCGGGTCCGGCTATGGCTTCACCTTC. Translating gives CASSPGSGYGFTF. The genes are TRBV5-6 and TRBJ1-2, with no clear D. This CDR3 is 13 amino acids long. Germline CDR1 is SGHDT and CDR2 is YYEEEE.

By share, this clonotype counts as medium-sized. This sequence joins TRBV12-3 or TRBV12-4 and TRBJ2-6, with D unresolved. V shed 5 bases and J shed 0 bases, with 11 bases lying between them. The CDR3 length is 16 residues. The chain's CDR3 is CASSRGRISGANVLTF. CDR3 bases: TGTGCCAGCAGTCGCGGACGGATCTCTGGGGCCAACGTCCTGACTTTC.

J is TRBJ1-1 and V is TRBV5-1; TRBD1 is a possible D gene (6 bases). Trimming pared 2 bases from V and 4 bases from J, leaving 12 bases between. The CDR3 has 14 residues. Germline-derived CDR1 and CDR2 are SGHRS and YFSETQ. The CDR3 nucleotides read TGCGCCAGCAGCTTCGAGGGGGGCTTCACTGAAGCTTTCTTT. Residues: CASSFEGGFTEAFF.

By its share, this clonotype is medium-sized (0.01 to 0.1%). The chain is built from TRBV7-9 and TRBJ2-3; the D gene is possibly TRBD2 (6 bases). CDR1 SEHNR and CDR2 FQNEAQ come from the germline V gene (reference sequence). Trimming stripped 2 bases from V and 0 bases from J, with 12 bases between. The CDR3 consists of 16 residues. The CDR3 sequence is CASSLYEGGSTDTQYF. In nucleotides, the CDR3 is TGTGCCAGCAGCTTATACGAGGGAGGAAGCACAGATACGCAGTATTTT.

V and J are TRBV28 and TRBJ2-7; D is possibly TRBD2 (6 bases). Germline V gene data show CDR1 as MDHEN and CDR2 as SYDVKM. The CDR3 extends over 11 amino acids. The V and J ends lost 8 bases and 3 bases respectively, with 8 bases between them. Here the CDR3 DNA reads TGTGCCAGCCTAGCGAACTACGAGCAGTACTTC. Its translation is CASLANYEQYF.

This clonotype is deemed medium-sized (0.01 to 0.1%). The chain joins TRBV14 to TRBJ2-5, with D tentatively TRBD1 or TRBD2 (5 bases each). This CDR3 contains 16 residues. Germline CDR1 reads SGHDN; CDR2 reads FVKESK. Trimming stripped 0 bases from V and 2 bases from J, with 13 bases between. The CDR3 reads CASSQDWGSVQETQYF. CDR3 nucleotide sequence: TGTGCCAGCAGCCAAGATTGGGGGTCCGTGCAAGAGACCCAGTACTTC.